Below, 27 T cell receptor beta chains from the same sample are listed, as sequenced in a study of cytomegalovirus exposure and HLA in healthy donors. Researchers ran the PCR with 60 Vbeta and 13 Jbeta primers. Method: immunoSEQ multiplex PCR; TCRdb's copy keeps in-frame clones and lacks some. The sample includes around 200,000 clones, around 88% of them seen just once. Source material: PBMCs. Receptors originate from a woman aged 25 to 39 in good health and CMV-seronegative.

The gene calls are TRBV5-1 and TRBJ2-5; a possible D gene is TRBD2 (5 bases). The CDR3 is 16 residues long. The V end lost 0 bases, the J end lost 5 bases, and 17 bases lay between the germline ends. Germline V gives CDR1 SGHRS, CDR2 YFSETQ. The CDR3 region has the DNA TGCGCCAGCAGCTTGGGTCCGGGATCGAAAGGGGAGACCCAGTACTTC. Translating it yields CASSLGPGSKGETQYF.

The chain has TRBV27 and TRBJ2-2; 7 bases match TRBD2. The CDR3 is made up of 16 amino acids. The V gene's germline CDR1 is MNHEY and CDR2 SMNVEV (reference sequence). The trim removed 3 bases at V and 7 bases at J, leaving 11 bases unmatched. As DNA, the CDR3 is TGTGCCAGCAGTTTTGGTGGGGGTCTAGCGGTCGGGGAGCTGTTTTTT. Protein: CASSFGGGLAVGELFF.

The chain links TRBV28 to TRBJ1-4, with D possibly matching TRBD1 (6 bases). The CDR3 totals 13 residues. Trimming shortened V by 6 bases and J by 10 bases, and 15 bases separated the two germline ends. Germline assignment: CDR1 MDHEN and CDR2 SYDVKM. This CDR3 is CASSSFDRSKLFF. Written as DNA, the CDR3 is TGTGCCAGCAGCTCCTTTGACAGGTCAAAACTGTTTTTT.

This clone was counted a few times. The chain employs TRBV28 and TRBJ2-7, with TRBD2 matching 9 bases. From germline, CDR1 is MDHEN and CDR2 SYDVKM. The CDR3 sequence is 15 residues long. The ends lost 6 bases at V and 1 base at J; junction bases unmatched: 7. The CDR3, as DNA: TGTGCCAGCAGAGATACTAGCGGGTTGTCCTACGAGCAGTACTTC. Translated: CASRDTSGLSYEQYF.

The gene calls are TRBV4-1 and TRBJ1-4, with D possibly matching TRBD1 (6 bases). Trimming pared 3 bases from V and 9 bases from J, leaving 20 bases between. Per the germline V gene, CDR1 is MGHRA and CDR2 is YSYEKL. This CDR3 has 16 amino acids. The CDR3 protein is CASSHLTGPGAKKLFF. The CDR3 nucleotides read TGCGCCAGCAGCCATCTTACGGGACCAGGGGCGAAAAAACTGTTTTTT.

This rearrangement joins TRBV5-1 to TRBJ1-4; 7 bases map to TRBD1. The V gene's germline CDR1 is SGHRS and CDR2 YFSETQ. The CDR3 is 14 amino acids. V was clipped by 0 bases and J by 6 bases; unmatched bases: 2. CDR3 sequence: CASSLEGAHEKLFF. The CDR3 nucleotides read TGCGCCAGCAGCTTGGAGGGGGCGCATGAAAAACTGTTTTTT.

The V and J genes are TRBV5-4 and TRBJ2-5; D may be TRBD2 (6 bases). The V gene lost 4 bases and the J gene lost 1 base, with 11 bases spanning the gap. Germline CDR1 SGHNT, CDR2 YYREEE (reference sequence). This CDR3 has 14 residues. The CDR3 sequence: CASSRRGGQETQYF. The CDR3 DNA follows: TGTGCCAGCAGCCGACGGGGAGGCCAAGAGACCCAGTACTTC.

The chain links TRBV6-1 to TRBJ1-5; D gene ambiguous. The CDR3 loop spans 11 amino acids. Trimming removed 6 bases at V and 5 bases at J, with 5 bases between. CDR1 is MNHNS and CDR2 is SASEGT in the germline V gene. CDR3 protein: CASSFDQPQHF. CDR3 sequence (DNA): TGTGCCAGCAGCTTTGATCAGCCCCAGCATTTT.

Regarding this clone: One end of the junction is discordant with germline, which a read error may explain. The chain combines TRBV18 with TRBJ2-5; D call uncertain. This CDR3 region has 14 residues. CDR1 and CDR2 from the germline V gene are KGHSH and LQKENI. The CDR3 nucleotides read TGTGCCAGCTCCCCACCCGTTTCGGGAGAGACCCAGTACTTC. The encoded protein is CASSPPVSGETQYF. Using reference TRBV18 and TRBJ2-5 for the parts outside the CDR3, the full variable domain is NAGVMQNPRHLVRRRGQEARLRCSPMKGHSHVYWYRQLPEEGLKFMVYLQKENIIDESGMPKERFSAEFPKEGPSILRIQQVVRGDSAAYFCASSPPVSGETQYFGPGTRLLVL.

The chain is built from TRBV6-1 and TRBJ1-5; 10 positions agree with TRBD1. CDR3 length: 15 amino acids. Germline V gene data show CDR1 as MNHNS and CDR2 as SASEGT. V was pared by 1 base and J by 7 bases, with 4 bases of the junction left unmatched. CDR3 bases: TGTGCCAGCAGTGAAGAGACAGGGGGCCGGCAGCCCCAGCATTTT. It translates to CASSEETGGRQPQHF.

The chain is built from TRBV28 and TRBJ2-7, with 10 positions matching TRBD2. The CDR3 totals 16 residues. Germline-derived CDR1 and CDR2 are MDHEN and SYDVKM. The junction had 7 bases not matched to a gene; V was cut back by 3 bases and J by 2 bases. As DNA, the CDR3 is TGTGCCAGCAGTTTTCGACTAGCGGGTAACACCTACGAGCAGTACTTC. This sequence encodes CASSFRLAGNTYEQYF. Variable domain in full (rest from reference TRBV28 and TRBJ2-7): DVKVTQSSRYLVKRTGEKVFLECVQDMDHENMFWYRQDPGLGLRLIYFSYDVKMKEKGDIPEGYSVSREKKERFSLILESASTNQTSMYLCASSFRLAGNTYEQYFGPGTRLTVT.

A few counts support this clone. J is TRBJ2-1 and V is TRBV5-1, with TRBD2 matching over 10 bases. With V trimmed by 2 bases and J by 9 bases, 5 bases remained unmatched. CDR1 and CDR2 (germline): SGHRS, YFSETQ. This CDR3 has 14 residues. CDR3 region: CASSLGTSGAEQFF. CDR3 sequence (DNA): TGCGCCAGCAGCTTAGGTACTAGCGGGGCTGAGCAGTTCTTC.

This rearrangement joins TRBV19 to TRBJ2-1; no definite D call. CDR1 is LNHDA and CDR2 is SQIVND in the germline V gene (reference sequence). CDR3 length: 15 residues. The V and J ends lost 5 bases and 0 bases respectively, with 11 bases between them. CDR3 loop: CASSVSDTSYNEQFF. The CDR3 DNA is TGTGCCAGTAGTGTCAGTGATACCTCCTACAATGAGCAGTTCTTC.

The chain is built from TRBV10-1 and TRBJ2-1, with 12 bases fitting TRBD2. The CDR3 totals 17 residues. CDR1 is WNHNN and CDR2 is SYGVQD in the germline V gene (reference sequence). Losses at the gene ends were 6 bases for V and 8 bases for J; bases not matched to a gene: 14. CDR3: CASSPGTSGSRWYEQFF. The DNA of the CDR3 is TGCGCCAGCAGCCCCGGGACTAGCGGGTCCCGCTGGTATGAGCAGTTCTTC.

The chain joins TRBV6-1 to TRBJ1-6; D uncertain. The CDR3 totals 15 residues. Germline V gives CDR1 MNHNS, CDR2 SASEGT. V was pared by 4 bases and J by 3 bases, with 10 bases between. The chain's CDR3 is CASSVTGDYNSPLHF. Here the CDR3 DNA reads TGTGCCAGCAGTGTGACCGGGGACTATAATTCACCCCTCCACTTT.

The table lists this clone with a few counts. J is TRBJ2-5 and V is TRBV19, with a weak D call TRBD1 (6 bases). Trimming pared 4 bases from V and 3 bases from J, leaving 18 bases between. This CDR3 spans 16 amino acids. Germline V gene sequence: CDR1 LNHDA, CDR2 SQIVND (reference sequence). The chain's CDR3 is CASSTPGHGYKETQYF. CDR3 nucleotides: TGTGCCAGTAGTACCCCGGGACATGGATATAAAGAGACCCAGTACTTC.

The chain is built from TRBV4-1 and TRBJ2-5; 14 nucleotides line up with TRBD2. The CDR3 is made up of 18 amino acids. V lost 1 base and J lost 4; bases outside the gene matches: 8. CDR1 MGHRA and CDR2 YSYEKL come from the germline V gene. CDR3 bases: TGCGCCAGCAGCCAAGTCCCGGGACTAGCGGGGGCCTTAGAGACCCAGTACTTC. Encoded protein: CASSQVPGLAGALETQYF.

CDR3 coding DNA: TGTGCCAGCAGCCCCGGGGGGGCCGCCACCGGGGAGCTGTTTTTT. Amino acids: CASSPGGAATGELFF. The genes are TRBV7-3 and TRBJ2-2; 8 bases fit TRBD2. Losses at the gene ends were 5 bases for V and 4 bases for J; bases not matched to a gene: 6. The CDR3 is 15 amino acids. Germline loops: CDR1 SGHTA, CDR2 FQGTGA.

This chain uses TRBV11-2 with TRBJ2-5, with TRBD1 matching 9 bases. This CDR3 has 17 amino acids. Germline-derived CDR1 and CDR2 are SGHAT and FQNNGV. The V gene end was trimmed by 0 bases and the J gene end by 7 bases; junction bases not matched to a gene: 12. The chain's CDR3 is CASSLDRGQGEEGTQYF. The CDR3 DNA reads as TGTGCCAGCAGCTTAGATCGGGGACAGGGTGAAGAGGGGACCCAGTACTTC.

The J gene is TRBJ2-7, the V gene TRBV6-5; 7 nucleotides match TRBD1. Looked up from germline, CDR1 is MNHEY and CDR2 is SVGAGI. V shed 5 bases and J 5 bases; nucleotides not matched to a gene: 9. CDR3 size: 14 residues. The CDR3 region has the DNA TGTGCCAGCAGTCCCCCGACAGGGAACCACGAGCAGTACTTC. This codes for CASSPPTGNHEQYF.

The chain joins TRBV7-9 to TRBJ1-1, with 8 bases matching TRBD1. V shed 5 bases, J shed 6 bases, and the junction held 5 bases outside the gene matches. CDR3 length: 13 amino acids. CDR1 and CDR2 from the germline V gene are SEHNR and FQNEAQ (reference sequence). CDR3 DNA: TGTGCCAGCAGCCCCGGACAGGGCGCTGAAGCTTTCTTT. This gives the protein CASSPGQGAEAFF.

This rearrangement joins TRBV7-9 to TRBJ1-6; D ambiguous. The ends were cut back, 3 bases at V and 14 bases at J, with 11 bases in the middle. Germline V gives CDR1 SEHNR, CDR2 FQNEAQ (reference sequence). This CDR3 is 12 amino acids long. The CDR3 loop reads CASSLETESLHF. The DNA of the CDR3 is TGTGCCAGCAGCTTGGAAACAGAATCCCTCCACTTT. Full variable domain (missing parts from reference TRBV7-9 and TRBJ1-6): DTGVSQNPRHKITKRGQNVTFRCDPISEHNRLYWYRQTLGQGPEFLTYFQNEAQLEKSRLLSDRFSAERPKGSFSTLEIQRTEQGDSAMYLCASSLETESLHFGNGTRLTVT.

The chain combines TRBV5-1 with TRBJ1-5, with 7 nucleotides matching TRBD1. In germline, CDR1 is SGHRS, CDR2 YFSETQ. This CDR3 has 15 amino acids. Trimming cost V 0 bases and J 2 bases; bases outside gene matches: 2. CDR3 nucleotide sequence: TGCGCCAGCAGCTTGGCAGGGACAGGCAATCAGCCCCAGCATTTT. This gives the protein CASSLAGTGNQPQHF.

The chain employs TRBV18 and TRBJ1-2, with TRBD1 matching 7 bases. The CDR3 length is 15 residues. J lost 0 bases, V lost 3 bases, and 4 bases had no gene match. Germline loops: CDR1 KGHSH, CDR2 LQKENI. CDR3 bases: TGTGCCAGCTCACCCGGACAGGAGACTAACTATGGCTACACCTTC. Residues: CASSPGQETNYGYTF.

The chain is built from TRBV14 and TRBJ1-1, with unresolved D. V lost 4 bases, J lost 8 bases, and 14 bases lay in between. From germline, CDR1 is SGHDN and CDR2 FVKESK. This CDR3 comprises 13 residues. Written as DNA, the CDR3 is TGTGCCAGCAGCCTCGTACGTGGGCAGGAAGCTTTCTTT. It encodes CASSLVRGQEAFF.

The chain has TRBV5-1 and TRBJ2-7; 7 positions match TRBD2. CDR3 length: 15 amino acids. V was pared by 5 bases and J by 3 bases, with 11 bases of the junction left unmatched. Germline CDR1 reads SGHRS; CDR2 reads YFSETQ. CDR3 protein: CASRLADYPRYEQYF. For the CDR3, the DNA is TGCGCCAGCAGGCTAGCGGATTATCCTCGCTACGAGCAGTACTTC.

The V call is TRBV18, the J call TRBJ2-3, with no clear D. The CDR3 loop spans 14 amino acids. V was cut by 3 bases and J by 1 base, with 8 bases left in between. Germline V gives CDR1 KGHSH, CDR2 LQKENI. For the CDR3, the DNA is TGTGCCAGCTCACCTGCAGTTGGCACAGATACGCAGTATTTT. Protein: CASSPAVGTDTQYF.